This T cell receptor beta chain was identified during a study of glioma-infiltrating T cells. Study-level background: Presurgical dexamethasone in glioma patients lasted six or fewer days. Blood libraries targeted about 4- to 11-fold coverage of some 980,000 T cells.

The CDR3 covers 14 residues. Per germline, CDR1 LNHDA and CDR2 SQIVND (reference sequence). V was cut by 2 bases and J by 3 bases, with 8 bases left in between. TCR alpha and beta CDR3 regions were amplified from RNA using iRepertoire nested multiplex PCR. TCRdb analysed the multiplex PCR reads with MiXCR anew, one entry per CDR3 protein. The sample consists of more than 300,000 distinct CDR3 sequences, 35% to 45% of them appearing once. Study outcomes and limitations: Shared blood CDR3 signature motifs marked patients with low tissue-blood divergence.

About this clonotype: Its antigen is not known.

This receptor was taken from a human donor with low-grade glioma or glioblastoma, undergoing nonglioma brain surgery, or in good health (not recorded which). Sequenced sample: glioma tissue, nonneoplastic brain tissue, or PBMCs (not recorded which). The chain recombines TRBV19 with TRBJ1-5, with D unclear. The CDR3 spells CASSIRDANQPQHF. The CDR3 coding sequence is TGTGCCAGTAGTATAAGGGATGCCAATCAGCCCCAGCATTTT.